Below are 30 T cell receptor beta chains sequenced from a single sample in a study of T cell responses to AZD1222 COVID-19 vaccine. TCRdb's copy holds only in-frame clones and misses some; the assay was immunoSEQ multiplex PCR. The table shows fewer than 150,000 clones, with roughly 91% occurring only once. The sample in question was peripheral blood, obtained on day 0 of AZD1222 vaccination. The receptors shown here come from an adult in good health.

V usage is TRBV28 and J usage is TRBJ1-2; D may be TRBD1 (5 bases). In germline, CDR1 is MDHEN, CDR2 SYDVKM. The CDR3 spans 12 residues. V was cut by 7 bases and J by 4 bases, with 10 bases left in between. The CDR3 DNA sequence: TGTGCCAGCACGCAGGGTCCCTATGGCTACACCTTC. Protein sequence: CASTQGPYGYTF.

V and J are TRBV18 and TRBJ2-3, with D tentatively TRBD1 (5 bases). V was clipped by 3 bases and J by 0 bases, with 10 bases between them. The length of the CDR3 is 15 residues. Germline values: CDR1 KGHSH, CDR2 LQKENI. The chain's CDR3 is CASSPQGLSTDTQYF. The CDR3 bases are TGTGCCAGCTCACCGCAGGGCCTGAGCACAGATACGCAGTATTTT.

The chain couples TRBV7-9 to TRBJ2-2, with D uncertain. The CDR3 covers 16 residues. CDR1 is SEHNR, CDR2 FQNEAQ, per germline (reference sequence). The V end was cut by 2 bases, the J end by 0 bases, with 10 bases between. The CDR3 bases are TGTGCCAGCAGCTTACGTGGGAATGCGAACACCGGGGAGCTGTTTTTT. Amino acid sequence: CASSLRGNANTGELFF.

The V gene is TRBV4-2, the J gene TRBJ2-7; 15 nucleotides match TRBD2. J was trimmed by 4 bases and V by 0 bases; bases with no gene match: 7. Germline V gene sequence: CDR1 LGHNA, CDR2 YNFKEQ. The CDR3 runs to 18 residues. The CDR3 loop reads CASSQDPRTSGRVYEQYF. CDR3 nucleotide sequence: TGTGCCAGCAGCCAAGACCCGAGGACTAGCGGGAGGGTATACGAGCAGTACTTC.

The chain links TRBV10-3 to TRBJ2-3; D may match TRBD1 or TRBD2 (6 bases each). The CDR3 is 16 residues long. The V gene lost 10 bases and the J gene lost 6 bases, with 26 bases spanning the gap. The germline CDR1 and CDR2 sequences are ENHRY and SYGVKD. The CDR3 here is CATGGRGGNQGDTQYF. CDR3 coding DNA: TGTGCCACCGGGGGACGTGGCGGGAACCAGGGGGATACGCAGTATTTT.

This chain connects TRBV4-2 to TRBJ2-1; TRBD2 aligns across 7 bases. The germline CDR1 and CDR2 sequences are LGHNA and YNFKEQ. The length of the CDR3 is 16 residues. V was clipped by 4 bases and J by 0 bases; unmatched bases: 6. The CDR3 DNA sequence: TGTGCCAGCAGCCCCCGGGCTAGCGGCTCCTACAATGAGCAGTTCTTC. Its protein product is CASSPRASGSYNEQFF.

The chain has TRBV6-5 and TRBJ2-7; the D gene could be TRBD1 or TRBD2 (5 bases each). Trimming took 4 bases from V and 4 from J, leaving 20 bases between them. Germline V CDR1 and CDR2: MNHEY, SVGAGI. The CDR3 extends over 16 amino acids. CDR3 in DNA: TGTGCCAGCAGTTTCACCTCGGGACGAACGGGGTACGAGCAGTACTTC. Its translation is CASSFTSGRTGYEQYF.

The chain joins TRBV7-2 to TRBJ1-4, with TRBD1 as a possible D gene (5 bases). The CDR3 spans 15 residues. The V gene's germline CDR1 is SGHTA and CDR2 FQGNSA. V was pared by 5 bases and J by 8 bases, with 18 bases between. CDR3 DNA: TGTGCCAGCAGCCTCTACCGGGGTGGGGACGAAAAACTGTTTTTT. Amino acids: CASSLYRGGDEKLFF.

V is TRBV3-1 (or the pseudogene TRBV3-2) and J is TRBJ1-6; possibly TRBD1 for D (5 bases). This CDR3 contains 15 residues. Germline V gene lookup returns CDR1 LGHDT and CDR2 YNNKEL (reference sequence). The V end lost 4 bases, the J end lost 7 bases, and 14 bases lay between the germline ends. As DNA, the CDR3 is TGTGCCAGCAGCCCGGCCGGGACGGGGAATTCACCCCTCCACTTT. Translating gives CASSPAGTGNSPLHF.

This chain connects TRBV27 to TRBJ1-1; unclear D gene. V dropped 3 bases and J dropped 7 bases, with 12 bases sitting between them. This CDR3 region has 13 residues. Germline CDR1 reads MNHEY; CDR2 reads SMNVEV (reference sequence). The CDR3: CASSLVTLSEAFF. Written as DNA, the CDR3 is TGTGCCAGCAGTTTGGTGACCCTCAGTGAAGCTTTCTTT.

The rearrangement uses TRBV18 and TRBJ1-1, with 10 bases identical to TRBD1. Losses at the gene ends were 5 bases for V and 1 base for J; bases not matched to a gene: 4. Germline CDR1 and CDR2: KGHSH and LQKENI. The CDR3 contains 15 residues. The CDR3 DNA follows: TGTGCCAGCTCAGGGACAGGGGCTGGGAACACTGAAGCTTTCTTT. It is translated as CASSGTGAGNTEAFF.

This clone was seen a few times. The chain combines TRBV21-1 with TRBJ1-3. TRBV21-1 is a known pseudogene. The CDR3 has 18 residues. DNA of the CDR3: TGTGCCAGCACCAACCCTAAACGGGCCGCTAACTCTGGAAACACCATATATTTT. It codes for CASTNPKRAANSGNTIYF.

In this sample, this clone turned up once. CDR3 nucleotides: TGTGCCAGCAGTCGGGGGGCGACAGCTGAAGCTTTCTTT. This sequence encodes CASSRGATAEAFF. The chain couples TRBV27 to TRBJ1-1; the D gene is possibly TRBD1 (6 bases). Trimming pared 5 bases from V and 6 bases from J, leaving 13 bases between. This CDR3 has 13 residues. The V gene's germline CDR1 is MNHEY and CDR2 SMNVEV (reference sequence).

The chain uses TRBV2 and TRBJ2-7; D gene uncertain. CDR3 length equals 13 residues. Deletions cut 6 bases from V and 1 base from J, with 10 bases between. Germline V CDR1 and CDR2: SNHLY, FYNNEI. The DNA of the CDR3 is TGTGCCAGCAGCGTGTATGGATCCTACGAGCAGTACTTC. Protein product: CASSVYGSYEQYF.

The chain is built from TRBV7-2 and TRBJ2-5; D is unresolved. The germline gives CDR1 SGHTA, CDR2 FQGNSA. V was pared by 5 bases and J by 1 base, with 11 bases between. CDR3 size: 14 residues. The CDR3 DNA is TGTGCCAGCAGCCCCCGGTGGGGCCAAGAGACCCAGTACTTC. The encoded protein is CASSPRWGQETQYF.

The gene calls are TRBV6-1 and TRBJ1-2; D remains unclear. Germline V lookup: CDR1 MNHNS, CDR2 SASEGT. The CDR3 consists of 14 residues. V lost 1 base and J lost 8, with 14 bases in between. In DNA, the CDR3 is TGTGCCAGCAGTGAAGGTGGCCCCGTGGGAGGCTACACCTTC. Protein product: CASSEGGPVGGYTF.

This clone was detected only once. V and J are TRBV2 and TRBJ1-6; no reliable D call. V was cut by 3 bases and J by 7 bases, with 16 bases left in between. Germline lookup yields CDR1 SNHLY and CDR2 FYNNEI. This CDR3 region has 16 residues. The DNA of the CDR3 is TGTGCCAGCAGTGACCGTCCTGGCGGAGGGAATTCACCCCTCCACTTT. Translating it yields CASSDRPGGGNSPLHF.

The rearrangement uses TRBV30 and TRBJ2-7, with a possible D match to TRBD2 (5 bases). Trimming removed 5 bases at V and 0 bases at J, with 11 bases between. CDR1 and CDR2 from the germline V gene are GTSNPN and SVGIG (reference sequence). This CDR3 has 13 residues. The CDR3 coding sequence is TGTGCCTGGTCGAGGACTTTCTCCTACGAGCAGTACTTC. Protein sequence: CAWSRTFSYEQYF.

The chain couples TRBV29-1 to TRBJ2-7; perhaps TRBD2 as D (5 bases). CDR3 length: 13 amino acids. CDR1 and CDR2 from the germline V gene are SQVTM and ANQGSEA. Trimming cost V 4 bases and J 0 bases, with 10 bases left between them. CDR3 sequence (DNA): TGCAGCGTTGTTGGACTGAGCTCCTACGAGCAGTACTTC. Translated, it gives CSVVGLSSYEQYF.

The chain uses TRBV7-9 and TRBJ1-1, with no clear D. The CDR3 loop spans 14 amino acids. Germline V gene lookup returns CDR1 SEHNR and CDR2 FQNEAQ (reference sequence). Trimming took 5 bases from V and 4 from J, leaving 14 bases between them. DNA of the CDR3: TGTGCCAGCAGCACGGAAACCTTGCGCACTGAAGCTTTCTTT. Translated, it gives CASSTETLRTEAFF.

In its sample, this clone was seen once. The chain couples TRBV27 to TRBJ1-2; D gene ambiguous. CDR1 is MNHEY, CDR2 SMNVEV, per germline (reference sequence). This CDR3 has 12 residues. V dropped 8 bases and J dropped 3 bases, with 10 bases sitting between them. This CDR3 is CASGRLDYGYTF. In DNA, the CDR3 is TGTGCCAGCGGAAGACTGGACTATGGCTACACCTTC.

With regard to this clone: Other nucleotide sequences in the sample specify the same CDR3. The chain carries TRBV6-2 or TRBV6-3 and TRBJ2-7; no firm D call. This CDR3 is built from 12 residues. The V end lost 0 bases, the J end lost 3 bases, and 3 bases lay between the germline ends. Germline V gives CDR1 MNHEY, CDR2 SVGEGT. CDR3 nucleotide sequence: TGTGCCAGCAGTTACTCGAGCTACGAGCAGTACTTC. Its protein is CASSYSSYEQYF.

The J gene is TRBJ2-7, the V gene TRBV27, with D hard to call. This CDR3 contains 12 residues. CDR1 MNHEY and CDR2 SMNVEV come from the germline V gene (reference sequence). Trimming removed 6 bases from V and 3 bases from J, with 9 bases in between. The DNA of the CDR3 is TGTGCCAGCAGAGGGCCCGACTACGAGCAGTACTTC. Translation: CASRGPDYEQYF.

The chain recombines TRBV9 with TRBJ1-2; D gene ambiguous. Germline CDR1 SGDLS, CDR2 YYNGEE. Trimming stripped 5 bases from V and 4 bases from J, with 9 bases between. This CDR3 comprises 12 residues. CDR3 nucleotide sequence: TGTGCCAGCAGTGCCGGCTCCTATGGCTACACCTTC. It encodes CASSAGSYGYTF.

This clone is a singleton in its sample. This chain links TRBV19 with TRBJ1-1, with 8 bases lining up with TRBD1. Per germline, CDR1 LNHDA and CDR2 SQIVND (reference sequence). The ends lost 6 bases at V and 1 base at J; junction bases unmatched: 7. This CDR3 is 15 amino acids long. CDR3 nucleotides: TGTGCCAGTAGCCGACGTGGGACAGGGAACACTGAAGCTTTCTTT. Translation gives CASSRRGTGNTEAFF.

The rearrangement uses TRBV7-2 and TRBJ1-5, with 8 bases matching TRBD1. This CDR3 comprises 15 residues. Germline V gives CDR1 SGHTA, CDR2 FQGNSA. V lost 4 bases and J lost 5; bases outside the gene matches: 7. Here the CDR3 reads CASSSTGEGHQPQHF. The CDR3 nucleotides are TGTGCCAGCAGCTCGACAGGGGAGGGCCATCAGCCCCAGCATTTT. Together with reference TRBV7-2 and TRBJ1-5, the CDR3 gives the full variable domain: GAGVSQSPSNKVTEKGKDVELRCDPISGHTALYWYRQSLGQGLEFLIYFQGNSAPDKSGLPSDRFSAERTGGSVSTLTIQRTQQEDSAVYLCASSSTGEGHQPQHFGDGTRLSIL.

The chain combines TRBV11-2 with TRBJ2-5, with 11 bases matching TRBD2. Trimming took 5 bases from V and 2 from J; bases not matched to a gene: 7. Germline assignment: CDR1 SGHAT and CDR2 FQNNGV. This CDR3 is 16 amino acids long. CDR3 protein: CASSPRTSGPQETQYF. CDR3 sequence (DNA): TGTGCCAGCAGCCCGAGGACTAGCGGGCCACAAGAGACCCAGTACTTC.

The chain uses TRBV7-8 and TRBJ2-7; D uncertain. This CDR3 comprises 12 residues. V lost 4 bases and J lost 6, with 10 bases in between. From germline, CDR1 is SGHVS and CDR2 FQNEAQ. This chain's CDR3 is CASSSDTPEQYF. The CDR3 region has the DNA TGTGCCAGCAGCTCGGATACCCCCGAGCAGTACTTC.

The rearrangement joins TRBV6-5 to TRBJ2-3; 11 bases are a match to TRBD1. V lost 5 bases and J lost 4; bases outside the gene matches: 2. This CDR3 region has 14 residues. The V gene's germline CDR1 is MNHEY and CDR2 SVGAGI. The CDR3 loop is CASSPGQGADTQYF. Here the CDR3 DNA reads TGTGCCAGCAGTCCGGGACAGGGGGCAGATACGCAGTATTTT.

Here the CDR3 DNA reads TGCGCCAGCAGCCAAGGAGTCGGGGCCGGGGAGACCCAGTACTTC. The encoded protein is CASSQGVGAGETQYF. The rearrangement uses TRBV4-3 and TRBJ2-5, with D possibly called TRBD1 or TRBD2 (5 bases each). Germline loops: CDR1 LGHNA, CDR2 YSLEER. The CDR3 has 15 residues. V shed 1 base and J shed 5 bases, with 14 bases lying between them.